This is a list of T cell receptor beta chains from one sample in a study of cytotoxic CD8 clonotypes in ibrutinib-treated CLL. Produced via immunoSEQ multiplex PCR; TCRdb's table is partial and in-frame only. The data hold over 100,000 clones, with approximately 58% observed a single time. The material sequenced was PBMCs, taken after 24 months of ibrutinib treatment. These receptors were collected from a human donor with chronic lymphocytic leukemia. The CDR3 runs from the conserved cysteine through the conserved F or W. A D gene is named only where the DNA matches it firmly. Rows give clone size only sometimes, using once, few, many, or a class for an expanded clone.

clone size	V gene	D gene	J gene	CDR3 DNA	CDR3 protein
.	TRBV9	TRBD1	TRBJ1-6	TGTGCCAGCAGCGGTAGGACAGGGGATACACGGCTAGACCTCCACTTT	CASSGRTGDTRLDLHF
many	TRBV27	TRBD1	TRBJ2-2	TGTGCCAGCAGTTTATGGGGGACAGGGCGCAACACCGGGGAGCTGTTTTTT	CASSLWGTGRNTGELFF
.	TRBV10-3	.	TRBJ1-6	TGTGCCATCAGTGAGTCCCGCCCGAACCTTTATAATTCACCCCTCCACTTT	CAISESRPNLYNSPLHF
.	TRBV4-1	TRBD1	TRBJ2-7	TGCGCCAGCAGCCGGACAGGGCTAACCTACGAGCAGTACTTC	CASSRTGLTYEQYF
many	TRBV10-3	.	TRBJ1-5	TGTGCCATCAGTGAGGAGTCAGGGCAGCGCAATCAGCCCCAGCATTTT	CAISEESGQRNQPQHF
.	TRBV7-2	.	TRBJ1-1	TGTGCCAGCAGCAGACGGGACGGGAACACTGAAGCTTTCTTT	CASSRRDGNTEAFF
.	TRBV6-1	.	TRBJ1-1	TGTGCCAGCAGGGTCCTTAACACTGAAGCTTTCTTT	CASRVLNTEAFF
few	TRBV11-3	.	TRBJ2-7	TGTGCCAGCAGCGCAGGGGGGGTAGCCTACGAGCAGTACTTC	CASSAGGVAYEQYF
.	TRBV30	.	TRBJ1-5	TGTGCCTGGAGTAAGGGGAACAGGGATGGTCAGCCCCAGCATTTT	CAWSKGNRDGQPQHF
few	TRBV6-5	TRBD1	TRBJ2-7	TGTGCCAGCAGTAGAAACAGGGGTAGTGGCGAGCAGTACTTC	CASSRNRGSGEQYF
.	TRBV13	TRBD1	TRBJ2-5	TGTGCCAGCAGCTCACAGGGGCAAGAGACCCAGTACTTC	CASSSQGQETQYF
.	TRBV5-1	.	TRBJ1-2	TGCGCCAGCAGCTTGGACCCGGTTAGCGGATATGGCTACACCTTC	CASSLDPVSGYGYTF
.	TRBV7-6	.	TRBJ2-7	TGTGCCAGCAGCCCTGACAGGGGAGGGTTTCGGTACTTC	CASSPDRGGFRYF
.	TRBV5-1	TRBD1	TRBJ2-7	TGCGCCAGCAGCGCCGGGACAGGGGCCGGCGAGCAGTACTTC	CASSAGTGAGEQYF
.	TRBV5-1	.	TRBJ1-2	TGCGCCAGCAGGGGGACCAACTATGGCTACACCTTC	CASRGTNYGYTF
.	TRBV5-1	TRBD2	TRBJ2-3	TGCGCCAGCAGCTTGGAGTTGCGGGGGGCCGGGTCGGATACGCAGTATTTT	CASSLELRGAGSDTQYF
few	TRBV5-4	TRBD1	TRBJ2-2	TGTGCCAGCAGCTCATTCACAGGGGCTGGCGGGGAGCTGTTTTTT	CASSSFTGAGGELFF
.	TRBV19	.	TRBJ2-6	TGTGCCAGTAGTATACTACCGAGCTCTGGGGCCAACGTCCTGACTTTC	CASSILPSSGANVLTF
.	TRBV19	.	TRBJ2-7	TGTGCCAGTAGTACTTCAACAGGAGCCTACGAGCAGTACTTC	CASSTSTGAYEQYF
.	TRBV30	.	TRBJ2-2	TGTGCCTGGACTGTGGGTTTGGGAAACACCGGGGAGCTGTTTTTT	CAWTVGLGNTGELFF
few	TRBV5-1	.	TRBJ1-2	TGCGCCAGCAGCCCCAGGGAAACTAACTATGGCTACACCTTC	CASSPRETNYGYTF
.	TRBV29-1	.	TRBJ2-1	TGCAGCGTTGGGAGGGGGCGCACAGATGAGCAGTTCTTC	CSVGRGRTDEQFF
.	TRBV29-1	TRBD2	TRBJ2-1	TGCAGCGGTGTACGGCTAGCGGGGGGGCCGGGTGAGCAGTTCTTC	CSGVRLAGGPGEQFF
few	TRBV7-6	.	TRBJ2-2	TGTGCCAGCAGTAAACAAGGGGGAGGGACCACCGGGGAGCTGTTTTTT	CASSKQGGGTTGELFF
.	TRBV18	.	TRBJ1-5	TGTGCCAGCTCAATACAGGGACCCCCAAAGGAGCCCCAGCATTTT	CASSIQGPPKEPQHF
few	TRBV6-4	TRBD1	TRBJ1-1	TGTGCCAGCAGAGAGACCGGGACAGGGGTTGAGAACACTGAAGCTTTCTTT	CASRETGTGVENTEAFF
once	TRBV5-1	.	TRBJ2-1	TGCGCCAGCAGCTTGTCAGGGGTCAATGAGCAGTTCTTC	CASSLSGVNEQFF
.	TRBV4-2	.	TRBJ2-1	TGTGCCAGCAGCCAAGATTCACTGACTGGCAACTACAATGAGCAGTTCTTC	CASSQDSLTGNYNEQFF
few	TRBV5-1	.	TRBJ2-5	TGCGCCAGCAGCCTAACACAGGGGGGGGAGACCCAGTACTTC	CASSLTQGGETQYF
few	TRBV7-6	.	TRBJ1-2	TGTGCCAGCAGCTTAAGGACAGACTATGGCTACACCTTC	CASSLRTDYGYTF
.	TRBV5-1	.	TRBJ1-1	TGCGCCAGCAGCTCGGGGACATACTTGAACACTGAAGCTTTCTTT	CASSSGTYLNTEAFF
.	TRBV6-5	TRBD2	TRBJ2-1	TGTGCCAGCAGTTCTTGGACTAGCGGGGGGTACAATGAGCAGTTCTTC	CASSSWTSGGYNEQFF
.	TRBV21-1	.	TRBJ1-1	TGTGCCAGCAGCATTAACCCGGACAGGGGCTATGTGGGCACTGAAGCTTTCTTT	CASSINPDRGYVGTEAFF
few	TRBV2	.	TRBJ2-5	TGTGCCAGCAGTGAGGCAGAGACCCAGTACTTC	CASSEAETQYF
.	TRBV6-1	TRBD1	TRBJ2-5	TGTGCCGGCGGACAGGGGGCTCAGCAGACCCAGTACTTC	CAGGQGAQQTQYF
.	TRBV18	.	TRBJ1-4	TGTGCCAGCTCAGTTTCAGGTCTTCTTGCAACTAATGAAAAACTGTTTTTT	CASSVSGLLATNEKLFF
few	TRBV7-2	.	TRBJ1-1	TGTGCCAGCAGCAAGGTCGGGGTTGAAGCTTTCTTT	CASSKVGVEAFF
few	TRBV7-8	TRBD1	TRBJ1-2	TGTGCCAGCAGCGGAACAGGGGGCGACTATGGCTACACCTTC	CASSGTGGDYGYTF
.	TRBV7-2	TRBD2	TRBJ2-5	TGTGCCAGCAGCTCCCTAGCGGGGAACCAAGAGACCCAGTACTTC	CASSSLAGNQETQYF
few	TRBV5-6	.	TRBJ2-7	TGTGCCAGCAGACCGTTGGACAGCTCCTACGAGCAGTACTTC	CASRPLDSSYEQYF
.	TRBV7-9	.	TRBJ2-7	TGTGCCAGCAGCCCGACAGGTGGGGGGTACGAGCAGTACTTC	CASSPTGGGYEQYF
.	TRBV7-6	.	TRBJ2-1	TGTGCCAGCAGCTTAGCTAGCTCCCGCAATGAGCAGTTCTTC	CASSLASSRNEQFF
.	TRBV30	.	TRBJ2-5	TGTGCCTGTCAGAGGTCCGGGATTGGGCAAGAGACCCAGTACTTC	CACQRSGIGQETQYF
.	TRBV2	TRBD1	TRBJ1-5	TGTGCCAGTTCCGGGACAGGGAGTAGAAATCAGCCCCAGCATTTT	CASSGTGSRNQPQHF
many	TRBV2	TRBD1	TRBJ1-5	TGTGCCAGCAGCCCTGGACAGGTACGTCAGCCCCAGCATTTT	CASSPGQVRQPQHF
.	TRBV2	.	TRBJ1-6	TGTGCCAGCAGTCCGCTAAGGGTAGGGATGAATTCACCCCTCCACTTT	CASSPLRVGMNSPLHF
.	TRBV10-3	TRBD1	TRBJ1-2	TGTGCCGGCGGGACAGTTGGGAACTATGGCTACACCTTC	CAGGTVGNYGYTF
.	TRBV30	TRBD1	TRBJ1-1	TGTGCCGTAAACCGGGACAGCAACACTGAAGCTTTCTTT	CAVNRDSNTEAFF
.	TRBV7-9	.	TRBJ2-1	TGTGCCAGCACTCAAGTAACAGAGCAGTTCTTC	CASTQVTEQFF
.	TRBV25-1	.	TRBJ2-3	TGTGCCAGCGCTTCCGGGGGCACAGATACGCAGTATTTT	CASASGGTDTQYF
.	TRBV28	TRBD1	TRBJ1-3	TGTGCCAGCAGGGGGACAGGGAACCCTAGAGGAAACACCATATATTTT	CASRGTGNPRGNTIYF
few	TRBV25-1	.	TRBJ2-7	TGTGCCAGCAGTGCAAACTACGAGCAGTACTTC	CASSANYEQYF